A single sample gave rise to the 21 T cell receptor beta chains below, sequenced in a study of T cells in tuberculosis. Here immunoSEQ multiplex PCR was the method, and the copy in TCRdb shows in-frame clones only, minus some. The sample comprises 30,000 to 35,000 clones, just over 90% of which are singletons, and about 2.2% rests with the top ten. Sequenced sample: PBMCs. These receptors originate from a donor between 10 and 35 years old with latent tuberculosis or without tuberculosis infection.

This rearrangement joins TRBV6-5 to TRBJ1-1; TRBD1 might be the D (6 bases). V shed 2 bases and J shed 1 base, with 11 bases lying between them. The CDR3 has 15 amino acids. Per germline, CDR1 MNHEY and CDR2 SVGAGI. In DNA form, the CDR3 reads TGTGCCAGCAGTTACGGGGTAGGGGGGAACACTGAAGCTTTCTTT. The encoded protein is CASSYGVGGNTEAFF.

This chain links TRBV10-3 with TRBJ2-7; D possibly corresponds to TRBD2 (6 bases). Germline CDR1 is ENHRY and CDR2 is SYGVKD. Trimming removed 4 bases at V and 4 bases at J, with 17 bases between. The CDR3 totals 15 residues. The CDR3 nucleotides read TGTGCCATCAGTGTACTCTTGGGGGGAGAGTACGAGCAGTACTTC. It translates to CAISVLLGGEYEQYF.

There are a few counts of this clone. V is TRBV6-5 and J is TRBJ2-7; 8 bases align to TRBD2. From germline, CDR1 is MNHEY and CDR2 SVGAGI. With V trimmed by 5 bases and J by 3 bases, 3 bases remained unmatched. The CDR3 has 13 residues. The CDR3 bases are TGTGCCAGCAGTGGGCTAGCGGGCTACGAGCAGTACTTC. Translation: CASSGLAGYEQYF.

This chain joins TRBV9 and TRBJ2-2; tentatively, D is TRBD1 (6 bases). This CDR3 is built from 15 residues. V was cut by 6 bases and J by 5 bases, with 17 bases left in between. From germline, CDR1 is SGDLS and CDR2 YYNGEE. This CDR3 reads CASKGGAGETGELFF. DNA of the CDR3: TGTGCCAGCAAGGGTGGGGCAGGGGAAACCGGGGAGCTGTTTTTT.

The V and J genes are TRBV6-5 and TRBJ1-6; D remains unclear. The V end lost 9 bases, the J end lost 0 bases, and 9 bases lay between the germline ends. The CDR3 totals 14 residues. Germline V lookup: CDR1 MNHEY, CDR2 SVGAGI. CDR3: CASTPSSYNSPLHF. The CDR3 DNA sequence: TGTGCCAGTACCCCTAGCTCCTATAATTCACCCCTCCACTTT.

V usage is TRBV27 and J usage is TRBJ2-1, with 15 positions matching TRBD2. Germline V lookup: CDR1 MNHEY, CDR2 SMNVEV (reference sequence). V trimming: 8 bases; J trimming: 5 bases; junction bases outside the gene matches: 1. The CDR3 is made up of 14 amino acids. The CDR3 spells CASGTSGGHNEQFF. The CDR3 DNA reads TGTGCCAGCGGGACTAGCGGGGGGCACAATGAGCAGTTCTTC.

The sample holds one count of this clone. CDR3 nucleotide sequence: TGTGCCACTCGACAGGTCTGGACAGATACGCAGTATTTT. Residues: CATRQVWTDTQYF. V gene TRBV5-5 combines with J gene TRBJ2-3; D is perhaps TRBD1 (6 bases). V was pared by 9 bases and J by 3 bases, with 14 bases between. Germline assignment: CDR1 SGHKS and CDR2 YYEKEE (reference sequence). CDR3 length: 13 amino acids. Looking up the rest from reference TRBV5-5 and TRBJ2-3 gives the full variable domain: DAGVTQSPTHLIKTRGQQVTLRCSPISGHKSVSWYQQVLGQGPQFIFQYYEKEERGRGNFPDRFSARQFPNYSSELNVNALLLGDSALYLCATRQVWTDTQYFGPGTRLTVL.

This chain links TRBV7-9 with TRBJ2-5; 7 positions match TRBD2. Germline trimming cut 2 bases from V and 1 base from J; bases unmatched to any gene: 10. From germline, CDR1 is SEHNR and CDR2 FQNEAQ (reference sequence). The CDR3 covers 17 residues. CDR3 DNA sequence: TGTGCCAGCAGCTTAAAGCGGGGACTGGCACTCCAAGAGACCCAGTACTTC. Protein product: CASSLKRGLALQETQYF. The full variable domain, its missing parts supplied by reference TRBV7-9 and TRBJ2-5, is DTGVSQNPRHKITKRGQNVTFRCDPISEHNRLYWYRQTLGQGPEFLTYFQNEAQLEKSRLLSDRFSAERPKGSFSTLEIQRTEQGDSAMYLCASSLKRGLALQETQYFGPGTRLLVL.

The rearrangement uses TRBV2 and TRBJ1-2, with TRBD1 matching over 8 bases. The germline CDR1 and CDR2 sequences are SNHLY and FYNNEI. The CDR3 spans 13 residues. J gave up 8 bases and V 6 bases, and 8 bases lay outside the gene matches. The CDR3 DNA is TGTGCCAGCAGGCCGACAGGGGAAGGCGGCTACACCTTC. Its protein product is CASRPTGEGGYTF.

The genes are TRBV28 and TRBJ2-2, with D unclear. In germline, CDR1 is MDHEN, CDR2 SYDVKM. V was clipped by 2 bases and J by 3 bases, with 19 bases between them. The CDR3 sequence is 18 residues long. CDR3 DNA sequence: TGTGCCAGCAGTTTAGCACCCTTTGAGGCCCCAGACACCGGGGAGCTGTTTTTT. Residues: CASSLAPFEAPDTGELFF. Supplemented by reference TRBV28 and TRBJ2-2, the full variable domain reads DVKVTQSSRYLVKRTGEKVFLECVQDMDHENMFWYRQDPGLGLRLIYFSYDVKMKEKGDIPEGYSVSREKKERFSLILESASTNQTSMYLCASSLAPFEAPDTGELFFGEGSRLTVL.

This clone showed up just once. The chain combines TRBV7-9 with TRBJ2-2; D gene ambiguous. Between the trimmed V and J ends, which lost 3 bases and 1 base, there was a span of 3 bases. CDR3 length equals 13 residues. Per germline, CDR1 SEHNR and CDR2 FQNEAQ (reference sequence). Here the CDR3 reads CASSFRNTGELFF. The CDR3 coding sequence is TGTGCCAGCAGCTTTAGGAACACCGGGGAGCTGTTTTTT.

V gene TRBV4-3 combines with J gene TRBJ2-3; possible D gene TRBD1, 5 bases. The ends were cut back, 1 base at V and 2 bases at J, with 16 bases in the middle. Germline lookup yields CDR1 LGHNA and CDR2 YSLEER. The CDR3 contains 17 residues. In DNA form, the CDR3 reads TGCGCCAGCAGCCAAGGTTATTGGCAGGGCCCCACAGATACGCAGTATTTT. Translated, it gives CASSQGYWQGPTDTQYF.

This chain joins TRBV5-4 and TRBJ2-3; 8 bases fit TRBD2. Germline V lookup: CDR1 SGHNT, CDR2 YYREEE (reference sequence). The trim removed 0 bases at V and 0 bases at J, leaving 6 bases unmatched. CDR3 length: 17 residues. CDR3 residues: CASSLGPLAGSTDTQYF. The CDR3 DNA is TGTGCCAGCAGCTTGGGGCCTTTAGCGGGAAGCACAGATACGCAGTATTTT.

The chain employs TRBV28 and TRBJ1-2, with D tentatively TRBD1 (6 bases). The germline gives CDR1 MDHEN, CDR2 SYDVKM. This CDR3 has 13 residues. Trimming took off 6 bases at V and 2 bases at J, with 10 bases between the two ends. The CDR3 sequence is CASRQGVNYGYTF. The CDR3 DNA follows: TGTGCCAGCAGACAGGGCGTAAACTATGGCTACACCTTC.

The CDR3 nucleotides read TGTGCCAGCAGTTTGACATCTGGGAGCTCCTACGAGCAGTACTTC. This codes for CASSLTSGSSYEQYF. The V call is TRBV27, the J call TRBJ2-7; D is possibly TRBD2 (5 bases). This CDR3 has 15 residues. Germline CDR1 is MNHEY and CDR2 is SMNVEV (reference sequence). Trimming took 3 bases from V and 0 from J, leaving 12 bases between them.

The chain couples TRBV20-1 to TRBJ2-7; no reliable D call. The V and J ends lost 3 bases and 9 bases respectively, with 12 bases between them. CDR1 is DFQATT, CDR2 SNEGSKA, per germline (reference sequence). This CDR3 comprises 11 residues. The chain's CDR3 is CSASSNNGQYF. In nucleotides, the CDR3 is TGCAGTGCTAGTAGCAACAACGGGCAGTACTTC.

The gene calls are TRBV5-1 and TRBJ2-2; D perhaps matches TRBD1 (7 bases). Trimming left V 5 bases short and J 4 bases short, with 27 bases between. The germline V gene encodes CDR1 SGHRS and CDR2 YFSETQ. CDR3 length: 19 amino acids. The CDR3 is CASSNVGGGRVGSTGELFF. The CDR3 nucleotides read TGCGCCAGCAGTAACGTCGGAGGGGGCAGGGTTGGGAGCACCGGGGAGCTGTTTTTT.

This chain connects TRBV7-2 to TRBJ2-1; TRBD1 agrees at 7 bases. The length of the CDR3 is 15 residues. Germline trimming cut 5 bases from V and 6 bases from J; bases unmatched to any gene: 10. Germline V gives CDR1 SGHTA, CDR2 FQGNSA. CDR3 region: CASSRHSSGGNEQFF. The CDR3 nucleotides are TGTGCCAGCAGCCGACATTCCTCAGGGGGCAATGAGCAGTTCTTC.

This clone came up once. The rearrangement uses TRBV23-1 and TRBJ2-1; unclear D gene. TRBV23-1 is reported as an ORF; its role is uncertain. The V and J ends lost 6 bases and 6 bases respectively, with 18 bases between them. The CDR3 is 15 amino acids. In nucleotides, the CDR3 is TGCGCCAGCAGGCGACTCTTCCCTTGTCCCAATGAGCAGTTCTTC. Protein product: CASRRLFPCPNEQFF.

The rearrangement links TRBV4-3 to TRBJ1-3; no definite D call. V gave up 1 base and J gave up 0 bases, with 7 bases separating them. Germline-derived CDR1 and CDR2 are LGHNA and YSLEER. The CDR3 spans 15 residues. CDR3 in DNA: TGCGCCAGCAGCCAAGCGGTCCGCTCTGGAAACACCATATATTTT. Its translation is CASSQAVRSGNTIYF.

J is TRBJ1-1 and V is TRBV4-3; weak D call: TRBD1 (6 bases). The germline V gene has CDR1 LGHNA and CDR2 YSLEER. The CDR3 runs to 14 residues. The V and J ends lost 0 bases and 10 bases respectively, with 15 bases between them. The CDR3 DNA reads as TGCGCCAGCAGCCAAGATCAGGGAGGGGGTCGAGCTTTCTTT. As protein: CASSQDQGGGRAFF.